Given below is one T cell receptor beta chain in context. Its antigen remains undetermined. Base qualities are not at hand, and no much larger clone is one base apart. CDR1 and CDR2, looked up from the germline V gene, are SNHLY and FYNNEI. V is pared back by 6 bases and J by 4 bases, with 4 bases lying between the germline termini. The CDR3 starts with the cysteine, ends with the phenylalanine, and has 11 residues. Only CDR3 DNA is held: 33 bases, read in frame from base 1. The record originates from a study of blood T cell repertoires in COVID-19 (dated by TCRdb to about 2020). For the study in its entirety: The collaborator samples originated in the United States, Italy and Spain and spanned the acute and convalescent phases of COVID-19. The sample metadata nearly always contained a de-identified subject ID, COVID-19 status, age in years and sex. Where HLA class I and class II types were available, the types were taken from metadata supplied by the sample provider, not from assay-based typing. The prospective study material was composed of cDNA or gDNA derived from T cells, B-cell-depleted T cells, or PBMCs. The dataset comprised deeply sampled blood TCRbeta repertoires from subjects exposed to, actively infected with, or recovered from COVID-19. The repertoires were released in a freely available public database meant as a resource for research on the immune response to SARS-CoV-2. Samples were obtained from the ongoing ImmuneRACE study (first 160 participants) and from over a thousand subjects provided by 6 global collaborators. What the research found in general, with its limitations: How much clinical and demographic metadata was included differed by source and by participant, and the metadata was provided uncurated.

In the prospective study, participants were about 18 to 95 years old, resided in 24 geographic areas of the United States, and were enrolled through a virtual design. Cohort assignment in the prospective study relied on participant-reported clinical history from a screening survey and a study questionnaire. Exposed participants had been in contact, within 2 weeks of entering the study, with a person who had a PCR-confirmed or clinician-diagnosed case of COVID-19. In the prospective study, whole blood, serum and a nasopharyngeal or oropharyngeal swab were collected from each participant by mobile phlebotomists. Participants in the prospective study had the option to provide additional blood draws and questionnaires over a roughly 2-month period. Prospective study blood samples were shipped either frozen or at room temperature before DNA extraction. TCRbeta CDR3 regions were amplified from genomic DNA using the immunoSEQ Assay, a bias-controlled multiplex PCR. The study's processing was this. The number of nucleated cells in each sample was estimated from the amplification of reference gene primers within the assay. To quantify the absolute abundance of each unique TCRbeta CDR3 rearrangement, sequence reads were collapsed and filtered. For each sample, productive Simpson clonality was calculated as the square root of Simpson's diversity index over productive rearrangements. TCRdb re-hosts the immuneACCESS table, in-frame sequences only. Its copies lack some clones; in the studies checked, an unresolved V gene accounts for under half of them, and the cause for the rest is not known. V and J calls and clone size come straight from that table; D and trimming were deduced from the DNA. This sample gives fewer than 300,000 clones in total; approximately 82% of them show up just once. The top ten hold over 4% of the sample.

The clonotype was recovered from a man between 40 and 49 years old who had been exposed to COVID-19. Sample: PBMCs or T cells enriched from blood (not recorded which). This receptor chain uses TRBV2 and TRBJ1-5, with no confidently assigned D gene. The DNA reads as follows: TGTGCCAGCAGGAGTAATCAGCCCCAGCATTTT. Translated, it reads CASRSNQPQHF. Supplemented by the reference TRBV2 and TRBJ1-5 proteins around the CDR3, the complete variable domain is EPEVTQTPSHQVTQMGQEVILRCVPISNHLYFYWYRQILGQKVEFLVSFYNNEISEKSEIFDDQFSVERPDGSNFTLKIRSTKLEDSAMYFCASRSNQPQHFGDGTRLSIL.